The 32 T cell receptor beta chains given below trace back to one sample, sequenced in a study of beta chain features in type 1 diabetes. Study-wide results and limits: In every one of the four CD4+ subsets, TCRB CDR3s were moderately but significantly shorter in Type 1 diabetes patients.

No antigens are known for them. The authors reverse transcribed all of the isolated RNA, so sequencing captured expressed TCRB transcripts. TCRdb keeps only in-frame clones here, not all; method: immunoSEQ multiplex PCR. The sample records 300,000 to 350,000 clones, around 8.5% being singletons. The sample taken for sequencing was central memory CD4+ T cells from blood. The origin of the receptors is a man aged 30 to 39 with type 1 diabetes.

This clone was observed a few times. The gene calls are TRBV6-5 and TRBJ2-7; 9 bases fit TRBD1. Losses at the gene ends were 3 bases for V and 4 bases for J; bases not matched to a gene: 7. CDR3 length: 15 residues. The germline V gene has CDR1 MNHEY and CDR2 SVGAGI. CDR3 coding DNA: TGTGCCAGCAGTTATTCGGACAGGGGTAATTACGAGCAGTACTTC. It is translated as CASSYSDRGNYEQYF.

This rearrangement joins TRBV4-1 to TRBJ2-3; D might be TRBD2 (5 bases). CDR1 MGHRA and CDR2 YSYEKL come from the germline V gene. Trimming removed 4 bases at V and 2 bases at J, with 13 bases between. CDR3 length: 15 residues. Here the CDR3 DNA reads TGCGCCAGCAGCCCAGGAGGAGAACCCACAGATACGCAGTATTTT. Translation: CASSPGGEPTDTQYF.

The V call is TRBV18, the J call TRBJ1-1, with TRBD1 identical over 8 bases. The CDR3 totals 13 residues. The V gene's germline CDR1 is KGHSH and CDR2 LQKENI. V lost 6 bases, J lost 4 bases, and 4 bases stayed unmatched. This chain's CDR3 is CASSNRGGTEAFF. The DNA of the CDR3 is TGTGCCAGCTCGAACAGGGGGGGCACTGAAGCTTTCTTT.

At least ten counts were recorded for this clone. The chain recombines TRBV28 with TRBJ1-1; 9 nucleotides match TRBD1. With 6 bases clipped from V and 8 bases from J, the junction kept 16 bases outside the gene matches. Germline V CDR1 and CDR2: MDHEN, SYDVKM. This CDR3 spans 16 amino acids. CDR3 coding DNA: TGTGCCAGCAGGTCCCCTACAGGGGGCCCTAGTCGCGAAGCTTTCTTT. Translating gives CASRSPTGGPSREAFF.

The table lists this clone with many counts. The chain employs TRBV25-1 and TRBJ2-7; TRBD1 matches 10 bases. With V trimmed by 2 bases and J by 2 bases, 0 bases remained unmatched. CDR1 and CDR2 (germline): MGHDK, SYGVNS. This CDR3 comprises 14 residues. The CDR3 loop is CASSEDRGPYEQYF. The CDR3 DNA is TGTGCCAGCAGTGAAGACAGGGGGCCCTACGAGCAGTACTTC.

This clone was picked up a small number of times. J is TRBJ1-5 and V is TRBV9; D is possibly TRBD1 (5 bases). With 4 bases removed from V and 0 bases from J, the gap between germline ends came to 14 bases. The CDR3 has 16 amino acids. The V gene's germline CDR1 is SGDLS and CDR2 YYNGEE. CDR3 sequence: CASSFKDSHSNQPQHF. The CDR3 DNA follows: TGTGCCAGCAGCTTTAAAGACAGTCATAGCAATCAGCCCCAGCATTTT.

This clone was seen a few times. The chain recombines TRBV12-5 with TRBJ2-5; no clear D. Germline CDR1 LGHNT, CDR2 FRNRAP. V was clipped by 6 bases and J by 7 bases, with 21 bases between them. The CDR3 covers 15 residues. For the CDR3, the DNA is TGTGCTAGTGGCTCCCCCATTACGAGCGACGGGACCCAGTACTTC. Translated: CASGSPITSDGTQYF.

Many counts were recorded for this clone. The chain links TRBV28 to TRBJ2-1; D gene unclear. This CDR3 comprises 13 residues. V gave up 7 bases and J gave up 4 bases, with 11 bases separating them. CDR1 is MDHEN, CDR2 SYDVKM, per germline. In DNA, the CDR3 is TGTGCCAGCACTCCGCCGGCTTACAATGAGCAGTTCTTC. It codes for CASTPPAYNEQFF.

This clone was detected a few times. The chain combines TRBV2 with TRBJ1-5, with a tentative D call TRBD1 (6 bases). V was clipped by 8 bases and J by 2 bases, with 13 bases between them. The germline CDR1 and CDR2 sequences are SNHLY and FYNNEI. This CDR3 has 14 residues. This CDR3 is CASANRAGNQPQHF. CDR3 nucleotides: TGTGCCAGCGCTAACAGGGCGGGCAATCAGCCCCAGCATTTT.

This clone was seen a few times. CDR3 DNA sequence: TGTGCCAGCTCATTTAGCGGGGGTTCCTACGAGCAGTACTTC. Protein product: CASSFSGGSYEQYF. V is TRBV18 and J is TRBJ2-7; 9 bases map to TRBD2. Germline V gene lookup returns CDR1 KGHSH and CDR2 LQKENI. The J segment lost 1 base and the V segment lost 5 bases, leaving 3 bases of the junction unmatched. CDR3 length: 14 amino acids.

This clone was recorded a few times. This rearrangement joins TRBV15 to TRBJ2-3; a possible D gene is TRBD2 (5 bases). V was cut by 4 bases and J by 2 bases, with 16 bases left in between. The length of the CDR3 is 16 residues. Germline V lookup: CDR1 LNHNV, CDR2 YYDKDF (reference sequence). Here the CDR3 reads CATSTLFSGFTDTQYF. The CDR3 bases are TGTGCCACCAGCACTCTTTTCTCGGGGTTCACAGATACGCAGTATTTT.

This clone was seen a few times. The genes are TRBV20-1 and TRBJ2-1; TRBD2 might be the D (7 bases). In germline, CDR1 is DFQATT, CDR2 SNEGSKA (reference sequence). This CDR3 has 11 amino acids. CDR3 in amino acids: CTGGRHNEQFF. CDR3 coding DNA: TGCACCGGGGGGCGGCACAATGAGCAGTTCTTC.

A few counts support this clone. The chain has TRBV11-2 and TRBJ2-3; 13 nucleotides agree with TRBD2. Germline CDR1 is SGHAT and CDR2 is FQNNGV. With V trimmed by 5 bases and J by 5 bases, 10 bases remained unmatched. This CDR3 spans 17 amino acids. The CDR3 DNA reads TGTGCCAGCAGCCTCAACCCGGGACTAGCGGGGAAAGATACGCAGTATTTT. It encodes CASSLNPGLAGKDTQYF.

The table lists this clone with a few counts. CDR3 nucleotides: TGTGCCAGCAGCTCTGGCGGGACTAGAACGGCTGGGGCCAACGTCCTGACTTTC. Protein product: CASSSGGTRTAGANVLTF. The V call is TRBV5-6, the J call TRBJ2-6; the match to TRBD2 covers 8 bases. Germline loops: CDR1 SGHDT, CDR2 YYEEEE. The trim removed 3 bases at V and 2 bases at J, leaving 10 bases unmatched. CDR3 length equals 18 residues.

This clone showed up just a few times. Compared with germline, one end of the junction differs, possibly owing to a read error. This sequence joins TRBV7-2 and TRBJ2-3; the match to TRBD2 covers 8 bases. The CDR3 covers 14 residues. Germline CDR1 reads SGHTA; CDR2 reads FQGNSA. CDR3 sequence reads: CASSVAGTTDTQYF. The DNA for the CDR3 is TGTGCCAGCAGCGTAGCGGGGACCACAGATACGCAGTATTTT.

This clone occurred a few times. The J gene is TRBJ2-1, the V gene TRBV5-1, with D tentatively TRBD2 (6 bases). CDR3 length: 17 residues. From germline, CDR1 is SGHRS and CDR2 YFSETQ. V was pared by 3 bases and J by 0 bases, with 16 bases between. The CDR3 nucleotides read TGCGCCAGCAGCTCCTACTATAAGACTAGCTCCTACAATGAGCAGTTCTTC. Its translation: CASSSYYKTSSYNEQFF.

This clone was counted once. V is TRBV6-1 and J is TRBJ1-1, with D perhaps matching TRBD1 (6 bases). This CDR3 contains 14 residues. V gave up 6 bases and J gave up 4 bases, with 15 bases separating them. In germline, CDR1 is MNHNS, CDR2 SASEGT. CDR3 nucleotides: TGTGCCAGCAGCTCTCAAAGGGGGGGCACTGAAGCTTTCTTT. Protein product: CASSSQRGGTEAFF.

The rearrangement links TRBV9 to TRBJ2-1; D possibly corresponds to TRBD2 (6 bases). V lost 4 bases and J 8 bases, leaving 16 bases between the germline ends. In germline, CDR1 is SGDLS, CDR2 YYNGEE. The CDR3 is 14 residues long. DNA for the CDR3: TGTGCCAGCAGCCCCGGGACTCCGGGCGATGAGCAGTTCTTC. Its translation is CASSPGTPGDEQFF.

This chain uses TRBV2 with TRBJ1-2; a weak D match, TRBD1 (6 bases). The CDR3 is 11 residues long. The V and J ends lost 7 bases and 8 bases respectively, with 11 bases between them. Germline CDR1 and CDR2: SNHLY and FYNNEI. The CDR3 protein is CASIRDIGYTF. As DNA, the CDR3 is TGTGCCAGCATCAGGGACATCGGCTACACCTTC.

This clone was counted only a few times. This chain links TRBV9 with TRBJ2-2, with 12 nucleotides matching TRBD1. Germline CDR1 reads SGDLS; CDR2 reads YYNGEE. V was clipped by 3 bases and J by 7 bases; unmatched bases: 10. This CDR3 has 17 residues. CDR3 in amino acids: CASSAPGQGAQGGELFF. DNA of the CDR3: TGTGCCAGCAGCGCGCCGGGACAGGGGGCGCAGGGCGGGGAGCTGTTTTTT.

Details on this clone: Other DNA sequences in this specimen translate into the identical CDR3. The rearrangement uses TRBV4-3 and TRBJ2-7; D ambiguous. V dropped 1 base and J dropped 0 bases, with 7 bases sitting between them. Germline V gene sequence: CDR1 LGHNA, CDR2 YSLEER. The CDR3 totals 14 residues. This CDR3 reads CASSQVPSSYEQYF. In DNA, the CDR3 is TGCGCCAGCAGCCAAGTCCCGAGCTCCTACGAGCAGTACTTC.

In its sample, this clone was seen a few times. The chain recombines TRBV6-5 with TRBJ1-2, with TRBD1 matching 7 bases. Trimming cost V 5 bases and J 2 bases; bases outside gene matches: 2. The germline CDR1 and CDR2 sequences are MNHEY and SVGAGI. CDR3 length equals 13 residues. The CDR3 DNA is TGTGCCAGCAGTCCGGACAGGAACTATGGCTACACCTTC. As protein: CASSPDRNYGYTF.

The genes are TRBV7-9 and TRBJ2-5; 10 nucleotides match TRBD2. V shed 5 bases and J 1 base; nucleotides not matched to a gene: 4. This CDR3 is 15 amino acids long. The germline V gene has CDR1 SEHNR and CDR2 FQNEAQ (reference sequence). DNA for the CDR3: TGTGCCAGCAGCATCCTAGCGGGGGTCCAAGAGACCCAGTACTTC. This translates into CASSILAGVQETQYF.

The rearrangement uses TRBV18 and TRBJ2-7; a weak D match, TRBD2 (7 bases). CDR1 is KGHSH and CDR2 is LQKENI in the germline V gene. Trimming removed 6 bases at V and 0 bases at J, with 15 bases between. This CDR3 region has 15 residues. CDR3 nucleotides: TGTGCCAGCTCGTCGGGGGGCTCGAGCTCCTACGAGCAGTACTTC. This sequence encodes CASSSGGSSSYEQYF. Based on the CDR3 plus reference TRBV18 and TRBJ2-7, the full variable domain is NAGVMQNPRHLVRRRGQEARLRCSPMKGHSHVYWYRQLPEEGLKFMVYLQKENIIDESGMPKERFSAEFPKEGPSILRIQQVVRGDSAAYFCASSSGGSSSYEQYFGPGTRLTVT.

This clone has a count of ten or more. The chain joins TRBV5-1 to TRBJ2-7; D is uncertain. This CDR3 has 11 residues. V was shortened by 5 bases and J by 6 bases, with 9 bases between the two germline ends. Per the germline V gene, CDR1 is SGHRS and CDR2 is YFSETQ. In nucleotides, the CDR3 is TGCGCCAGCAGTCACGGGCTCGAGCAGTACTTC. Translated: CASSHGLEQYF.

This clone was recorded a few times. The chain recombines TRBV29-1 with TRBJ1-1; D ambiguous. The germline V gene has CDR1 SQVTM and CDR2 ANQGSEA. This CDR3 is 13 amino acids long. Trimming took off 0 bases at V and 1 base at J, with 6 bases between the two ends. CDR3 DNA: TGCAGCGTTGAAGAAAAGGGGAACACTGAAGCTTTCTTT. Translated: CSVEEKGNTEAFF.

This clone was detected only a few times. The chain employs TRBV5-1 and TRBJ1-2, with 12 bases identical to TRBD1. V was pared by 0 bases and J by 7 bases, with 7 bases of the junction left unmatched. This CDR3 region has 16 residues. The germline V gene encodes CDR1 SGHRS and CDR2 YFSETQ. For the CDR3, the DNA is TGCGCCAGCAGCTTGGAACCGGGACAGGGGGCGGTTGGCTACACCTTC. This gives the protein CASSLEPGQGAVGYTF.

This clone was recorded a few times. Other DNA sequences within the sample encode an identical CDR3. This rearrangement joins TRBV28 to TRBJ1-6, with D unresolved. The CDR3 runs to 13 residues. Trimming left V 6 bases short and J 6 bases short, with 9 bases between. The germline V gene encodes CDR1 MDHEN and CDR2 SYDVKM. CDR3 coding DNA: TGTGCCAGCAGGGGGTCGAGTAATTCACCCCTCCACTTT. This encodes CASRGSSNSPLHF.

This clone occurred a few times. The DNA for the CDR3 is TGTGCCTGGAGTCACGACAGAGATGAAAAACTGTTTTTT. Amino acid sequence: CAWSHDRDEKLFF. The chain employs TRBV30 and TRBJ1-4; a weak D match, TRBD1 (5 bases). V was cut by 2 bases and J by 6 bases, with 10 bases left in between. This CDR3 has 13 amino acids. CDR1 and CDR2 from the germline V gene are GTSNPN and SVGIG (reference sequence).

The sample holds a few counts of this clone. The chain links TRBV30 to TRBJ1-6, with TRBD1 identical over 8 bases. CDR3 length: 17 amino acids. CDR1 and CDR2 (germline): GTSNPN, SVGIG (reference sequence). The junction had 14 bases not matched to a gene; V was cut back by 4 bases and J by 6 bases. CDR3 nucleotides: TGTGCCTGGAAGAGGACAGGGTCTGCGAAGGCTAATTCACCCCTCCACTTT. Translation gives CAWKRTGSAKANSPLHF.

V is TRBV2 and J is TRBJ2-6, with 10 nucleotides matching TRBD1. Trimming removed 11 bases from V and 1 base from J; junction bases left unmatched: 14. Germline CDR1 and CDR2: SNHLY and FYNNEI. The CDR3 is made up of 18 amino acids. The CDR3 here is CAQKTGQGILSGANVLTF. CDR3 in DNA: TGTGCCCAAAAGACGGGACAGGGGATCTTATCTGGGGCCAACGTCCTGACTTTC.

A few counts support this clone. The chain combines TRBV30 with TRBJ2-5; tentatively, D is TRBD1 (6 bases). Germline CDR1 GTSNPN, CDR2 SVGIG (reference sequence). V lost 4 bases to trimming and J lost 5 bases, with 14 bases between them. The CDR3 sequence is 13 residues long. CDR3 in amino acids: CAWTPGTKETQYF. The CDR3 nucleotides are TGTGCCTGGACGCCCGGGACAAAGGAGACCCAGTACTTC.